The 16 T cell receptor beta chains presented below share a single source sample, sequenced in a study of T cell repertoires in cytomegalovirus infection. Via MiXCR, TCRdb re-called the reads, giving one row per CDR3 protein. This repertoire shows roughly 920,000 distinct CDR3 sequences, around 29% found once; its top ten account for about 14%. What these receptors recognize is not known. The specimen comprised cultured CD8+ T cells from PBMCs, sampled from culture after CMV antigen stimulation. These receptors came from a human donor in good health (CMV status not recorded). Some clones in this sample may be carry-over from other donors' samples.

The chain joins TRBV27 to TRBJ1-4, with D possibly matching TRBD1 (5 bases). The CDR3 sequence is 15 residues long. Between the trimmed V and J ends, which lost 5 bases and 5 bases, there was a span of 15 bases. Looked up from germline, CDR1 is MNHEY and CDR2 is SMNVEV (reference sequence). CDR3 in amino acids: CASSLDPRGNEKLFF. CDR3 DNA sequence: TGTGCCAGCAGTCTCGACCCTAGGGGAAATGAAAAACTGTTTTTT.

A few counts support this clonotype. The V gene is TRBV7-9, the J gene TRBJ1-1, with 7 positions matching TRBD1. CDR1 is SEHNR, CDR2 FQNEAQ, per germline (reference sequence). This CDR3 spans 15 amino acids. With V trimmed by 2 bases and J by 4 bases, 7 bases remained unmatched. CDR3 region: CASSLNTGEGTEAFF. The CDR3 nucleotides are TGTGCCAGCAGCTTAAACACAGGGGAGGGCACTGAAGCTTTCTTT.

The V gene is TRBV12-3 or TRBV12-4, the J gene TRBJ2-7; possible D gene TRBD1, 5 bases. This CDR3 spans 14 amino acids. Trimming pared 3 bases from V and 4 bases from J, leaving 13 bases between. CDR3 DNA: TGTGCCAGCAGTTTGGCAGGGAATCGATACGAGCAGTACTTC. Amino acids: CASSLAGNRYEQYF.

This rearrangement joins TRBV7-9 to TRBJ1-1; D may be TRBD1 (5 bases). Trimming cost V 8 bases and J 12 bases, with 19 bases left between them. This CDR3 region has 12 residues. Germline CDR1 SEHNR, CDR2 FQNEAQ (reference sequence). Here the CDR3 DNA reads TGTGCCAGCTCTCGAGACCCCAGGGTAACTTTCTTT. This codes for CASSRDPRVTFF. Drawing the rest from reference TRBV7-9 and TRBJ1-1, the complete variable domain is DTGVSQNPRHKITKRGQNVTFRCDPISEHNRLYWYRQTLGQGPEFLTYFQNEAQLEKSRLLSDRFSAERPKGSFSTLEIQRTEQGDSAMYLCASSRDPRVTFFGQGTRLTVV.

The chain joins TRBV7-9 to TRBJ1-2; tentative D call: TRBD1 (5 bases). This CDR3 is 15 amino acids long. The germline gives CDR1 SEHNR, CDR2 FQNEAQ (reference sequence). V lost 5 bases to trimming and J lost 4 bases, with 17 bases between them. The CDR3 is CASSPRGDGSYGYTF. The CDR3 region has the DNA TGTGCCAGCAGCCCTCGGGGGGACGGTTCCTATGGCTACACCTTC.

This clonotype has at least ten counts. CDR3 sequence reads: CASSLERETQYF. For the CDR3, the DNA is TGTGCCAGCAGCTTAGAGAGAGAGACCCAGTACTTC. The chain links TRBV7-8 to TRBJ2-5; unclear D gene. Trimming stripped 1 base from V and 4 bases from J, with 4 bases between. Germline CDR1 is SGHVS and CDR2 is FQNEAQ. This CDR3 contains 12 residues.

The chain uses TRBV4-1 and TRBJ2-2, with TRBD1 identical over 8 bases. The V gene end was trimmed by 7 bases and the J gene end by 1 base; junction bases not matched to a gene: 20. Germline V gene data show CDR1 as MGHRA and CDR2 as YSYEKL. There are 20 residues in the CDR3. Here the CDR3 reads CASMSQSPGGGKRNTGELFF. DNA of the CDR3: TGCGCCAGCATGAGCCAAAGCCCAGGGGGCGGAAAAAGGAACACCGGGGAGCTGTTTTTT.

The V gene is TRBV7-8, the J gene TRBJ2-3; tentative D call: TRBD2 (5 bases). Trimming left V 1 base short and J 3 bases short, with 14 bases between. The CDR3 runs to 16 residues. CDR1 SGHVS and CDR2 FQNEAQ come from the germline V gene. The CDR3 here is CASSLDIQSGTDTQYF. CDR3 nucleotides: TGTGCCAGCAGCTTAGATATCCAGTCGGGGACAGATACGCAGTATTTT.

The V call is TRBV5-4, the J call TRBJ2-5, with D unclear. Trimming removed 3 bases from V and 0 bases from J, with 12 bases in between. The germline CDR1 and CDR2 sequences are SGHNT and YYREEE (reference sequence). The CDR3 is made up of 15 amino acids. CDR3: CASSSSRPYQETQYF. DNA for the CDR3: TGTGCCAGCAGCTCGTCTAGGCCCTACCAAGAGACCCAGTACTTC.

Sample share makes this clonotype medium-sized. V usage is TRBV7-6 and J usage is TRBJ2-5, with TRBD1 matching 11 bases. The CDR3 spans 18 residues. V was clipped by 1 base and J by 5 bases; unmatched bases: 12. Germline-derived CDR1 and CDR2 are SGHVS and FNYEAQ. CDR3 residues: CASSLGLLGQGVRETQYF. CDR3 DNA sequence: TGTGCCAGCAGCTTAGGCCTACTGGGACAGGGGGTACGGGAGACCCAGTACTTC.

This clonotype was recorded a few times. CDR3: CASSEVPQDETQYF. DNA for the CDR3: TGTGCCAGCAGTGAAGTACCGCAGGACGAGACCCAGTACTTC. This rearrangement joins TRBV6-1 to TRBJ2-5; D is unclear. CDR1 is MNHNS and CDR2 is SASEGT in the germline V gene. The length of the CDR3 is 14 residues. V was trimmed by 1 base and J by 5 bases, leaving 11 bases between them.

A few counts support this clonotype. The chain has TRBV20-1 and TRBJ2-2; 9 nucleotides agree with TRBD2. The CDR3 totals 17 residues. The germline V gene encodes CDR1 DFQATT and CDR2 SNEGSKA (reference sequence). V shed 1 base and J 0 bases; nucleotides not matched to a gene: 6. CDR3 sequence: CSARVSSGGPNTGELFF. Here the CDR3 DNA reads TGCAGTGCTAGAGTTAGTAGCGGGGGCCCGAACACCGGGGAGCTGTTTTTT.

This clonotype showed up many times. The chain recombines TRBV7-8 with TRBJ2-3; D tentatively reads TRBD1 or TRBD2 (5 bases each). The CDR3 has 13 residues. Germline V gene lookup returns CDR1 SGHVS and CDR2 FQNEAQ. The ends were cut back, 3 bases at V and 6 bases at J, with 10 bases in the middle. The CDR3 bases are TGTGCCAGCAGCTTGGGGGAGACGGATACGCAGTATTTT. This sequence encodes CASSLGETDTQYF.

The chain couples TRBV10-2 to TRBJ2-1; TRBD2 matches 7 bases. V lost 2 bases, J lost 14 bases, and 6 bases stayed unmatched. This CDR3 region has 12 residues. Germline lookup yields CDR1 WSHSY and CDR2 SAAADI. CDR3 region: CASSEERGVKFF. Here the CDR3 DNA reads TGCGCCAGCAGTGAGGAGCGGGGCGTCAAGTTCTTC.

V and J are TRBV7-9 and TRBJ2-7; D is perhaps TRBD1 or TRBD2 (6 bases each). CDR3 length: 14 residues. Trimming removed 5 bases at V and 0 bases at J, with 11 bases between. Germline CDR1 and CDR2: SEHNR and FQNEAQ (reference sequence). The CDR3 DNA follows: TGTGCCAGCAGCAGCAGGGGACTCTCCTACGAGCAGTACTTC. Protein sequence: CASSSRGLSYEQYF.

This chain joins TRBV4-1 and TRBJ2-1; 11 positions match TRBD2. This CDR3 is built from 16 residues. Germline V lookup: CDR1 MGHRA, CDR2 YSYEKL. The ends lost 2 bases at V and 8 bases at J; junction bases unmatched: 8. CDR3 coding DNA: TGCGCCAGCAGCCAAATAGCGGGGGGGCATGATTATGAGCAGTTCTTC. Its translation: CASSQIAGGHDYEQFF.